The sequence of this TCR beta chain was determined in a study of shared T cell receptors in the human thymus. Sequenced by immunoSEQ multiplex PCR; TCRdb stores in-frame clones only, minus some. The data contain roughly 700,000 clones, 88% of them seen just once; the ten biggest clones take up over 0.008%. Per germline, CDR1 SGHTA and CDR2 FQGNSA. The CDR3 consists of 15 residues. V shed 4 bases and J shed 2 bases, with 14 bases lying between them. This sample also belongs to another study, concerning human thymus T cells. That source adds: The donors were infants in Finland with congenital heart defects, otherwise immunologically healthy. Thymic samples were excised during corrective heart operations. What related research reported was that thymic repertoires overlapped highly among unrelated individuals.

The sequencing sample was made of thymocytes. The chain employs TRBV7-2 and TRBJ2-5; possible D gene TRBD1, 6 bases. This clonotype was sampled from a boy under two years old with a congenital heart defect. In nucleotides, the CDR3 is TGTGCCAGCAGCTCCTACCGACAGGATCAAGAGACCCAGTACTTC. This codes for CASSSYRQDQETQYF.